Each of the 9 T cell receptor beta chains below was sequenced from the same sample in a study of CD4+ T cells in melanoma. TCRdb keeps only in-frame clones here, not all; method: immunoSEQ multiplex PCR. This sample has about 11,000 clones, with about three fifths found just once. Sample: cells from a culture (not recorded whether cultured in vitro). The receptor set was obtained from a human donor with melanoma.

This clone came up once. V gene TRBV5-6 combines with J gene TRBJ2-7; D is unresolved. Per the germline V gene, CDR1 is SGHDT and CDR2 is YYEEEE. The V gene lost 1 base and the J gene lost 3 bases, with 8 bases spanning the gap. CDR3 length: 13 residues. The CDR3 spells CASSLNRFYEQYF. The CDR3 coding sequence is TGTGCCAGCAGCTTGAATAGGTTCTACGAGCAGTACTTC.

The V call is TRBV7-8, the J call TRBJ1-2, with D perhaps matching TRBD1 (5 bases). CDR1 and CDR2 from the germline V gene are SGHVS and FQNEAQ. The CDR3 spans 16 residues. V was shortened by 5 bases and J by 6 bases, with 22 bases between the two germline ends. CDR3 DNA: TGTGCCAGCAGCCCGGAGGGAGCGGGGGTATGGGATGGCTACACCTTC. Residues: CASSPEGAGVWDGYTF. Full variable domain (remainder filled in from reference TRBV7-8 and TRBJ1-2): GAGVSQSPRYKVAKRGQDVALRCDPISGHVSLFWYQQALGQGPEFLTYFQNEAQLDKSGLPSDRFFAERPEGSVSTLKIQRTQQEDSAVYLCASSPEGAGVWDGYTFGSGTRLTVV.

This chain joins TRBV7-8 and TRBJ2-3; 8 bases are a match to TRBD1. The CDR3 loop spans 16 amino acids. The V gene's germline CDR1 is SGHVS and CDR2 FQNEAQ. The V and J ends lost 8 bases and 6 bases, in that order; junction bases with no gene match: 16. CDR3 amino acids: CASFIGPRGLLDTQYF. The CDR3 region has the DNA TGTGCCAGCTTTATCGGTCCCAGGGGGCTTTTGGATACGCAGTATTTT.

The chain employs TRBV10-3 and TRBJ2-3; D not certain. Germline CDR1 ENHRY, CDR2 SYGVKD. Trimming took off 8 bases at V and 4 bases at J, with 10 bases between the two ends. CDR3 length equals 12 residues. The CDR3 bases are TGTGCCATCGCAGTGGGGTCAGATACGCAGTATTTT. Protein sequence: CAIAVGSDTQYF.

This clone was picked up a small number of times. The J gene is TRBJ1-5, the V gene TRBV7-2; 11 nucleotides align to TRBD1. The CDR3 length is 15 residues. The V segment lost 6 bases and the J segment 6 bases; nucleotides outside the gene matches: 7. Germline V CDR1 and CDR2: SGHTA, FQGNSA. In DNA form, the CDR3 reads TGTGCCAGCAGTACCCCGGACAGGGGGCGTCAGCCCCAGCATTTT. Protein sequence: CASSTPDRGRQPQHF.

This rearrangement joins TRBV5-8 to TRBJ2-1; D uncertain. Germline V gives CDR1 SGHTS, CDR2 YDEGEE. CDR3 size: 13 residues. Trimming stripped 7 bases from V and 4 bases from J, with 12 bases between. The CDR3 loop reads CASPQPFYNEQFF. The CDR3 nucleotides read TGTGCCAGCCCCCAGCCGTTTTACAATGAGCAGTTCTTC. The complete variable domain, with remaining parts taken from reference TRBV5-8 and TRBJ2-1, reads EAGVTQSPTHLIKTRGQQATLRCSPISGHTSVYWYQQALGLGLQFLLWYDEGEERNRGNFPPRFSGRQFPNYSSELNVNALELEDSALYLCASPQPFYNEQFFGPGTRLTVL.

The chain couples TRBV7-3 to TRBJ2-2; a possible D gene is TRBD1 (5 bases). CDR3 length: 14 residues. Germline loops: CDR1 SGHTA, CDR2 FQGTGA. Trimming took 4 bases from V and 0 from J, leaving 6 bases between them. CDR3 DNA sequence: TGTGCCAGCAGCTCGGACACGAACACCGGGGAGCTGTTTTTT. Its translation is CASSSDTNTGELFF. Using reference TRBV7-3 and TRBJ2-2 for the parts outside the CDR3, the full variable domain is GAGVSQTPSNKVTEKGKYVELRCDPISGHTALYWYRQSLGQGPEFLIYFQGTGAADDSGLPNDRFFAVRPEGSVSTLKIQRTERGDSAVYLCASSSDTNTGELFFGEGSRLTVL.

CDR3 residues: CAWSVRYEQYF. Here the CDR3 DNA reads TGTGCCTGGAGTGTACGCTACGAGCAGTACTTC. This rearrangement joins TRBV30 to TRBJ2-7; no firm D call. The CDR3 consists of 11 residues. The V end was cut by 0 bases, the J end by 3 bases, with 3 bases between. CDR1 and CDR2 from the germline V gene are GTSNPN and SVGIG (reference sequence).

The chain employs TRBV9 and TRBJ1-2; D not certain. This CDR3 contains 14 residues. Trimming cost V 1 base and J 4 bases, with 11 bases left between them. CDR1 and CDR2 (germline): SGDLS, YYNGEE. The CDR3 loop is CASSVFTASYGYTF. DNA of the CDR3: TGTGCCAGCAGCGTATTCACAGCCAGCTATGGCTACACCTTC.